This is a list of T cell receptor beta chains from one sample in a study of tumor-infiltrating lymphocytes in localized non-small cell lung cancer. Generated by immunoSEQ multiplex PCR, the TCRdb table keeps only in-frame clones and is missing some. This sample yields more than 9,500 clones, of which 66% are seen a single time; 6% to 7.5% belongs to the top ten. The sequenced sample was lung tumor tissue. These receptors all come from a human donor with non-small cell lung cancer. Both conserved end residues are part of each CDR3. Each record gives: J gene, clone size, D gene, V gene, CDR3 protein, CDR3 DNA. A D gene is named only where the DNA matches it firmly. Clone size is stated in some rows and not others, as once, few, many or a class when expanded.

J gene: TRBJ1-5
clone size: once
D gene: NA
V gene: TRBV5-1
CDR3 protein: CASSLESDQPQHF
CDR3 DNA: TGCGCCAGCAGCTTGGAAAGTGATCAGCCCCAGCATTTT

J gene: TRBJ1-1
clone size: NA
D gene: NA
V gene: TRBV6-6
CDR3 protein: CASSYPGNTEASF
CDR3 DNA: TGTGCCAGCAGTTATCCAGGGAACACTGAAGCTTCCTTT

J gene: TRBJ1-1
clone size: NA
D gene: TRBD1
V gene: TRBV18
CDR3 protein: CASSPGQGTEAFF
CDR3 DNA: TGTGCCAGCTCACCCGGACAGGGCACTGAAGCTTTCTTT

J gene: TRBJ1-5
clone size: NA
D gene: TRBD1
V gene: TRBV7-2
CDR3 protein: CASSAQGNSNQPQHF
CDR3 DNA: TGTGCCAGCAGCGCACAGGGGAATAGCAATCAGCCCCAGCATTTT

J gene: TRBJ2-1
clone size: NA
D gene: TRBD2
V gene: TRBV28
CDR3 protein: CASSSSGRVSNEQFF
CDR3 DNA: TGTGCCAGCAGTTCGAGCGGGAGGGTATCAAATGAGCAGTTCTTC

J gene: TRBJ1-2
clone size: NA
D gene: NA
V gene: TRBV11-2
CDR3 protein: CASSLNYGYTF
CDR3 DNA: TGTGCCAGCAGCTTAAACTATGGCTACACCTTC

J gene: TRBJ2-3
clone size: NA
D gene: TRBD1
V gene: TRBV27
CDR3 protein: CASSLTPLQGAQYF
CDR3 DNA: TGTGCCAGCAGTCTCACTCCTCTGCAGGGGGCGCAGTATTTT

J gene: TRBJ2-3
clone size: NA
D gene: NA
V gene: TRBV20-1
CDR3 protein: CSAPIWDTQYF
CDR3 DNA: TGCAGTGCTCCGATATGGGATACGCAGTATTTT

J gene: TRBJ1-2
clone size: NA
D gene: NA
V gene: TRBV6-5
CDR3 protein: CASSYYWTTGPDGYTF
CDR3 DNA: TGTGCCAGCAGTTATTACTGGACTACGGGCCCTGATGGCTACACCTTC

J gene: TRBJ2-1
clone size: medium-sized
D gene: NA
V gene: TRBV11-2
CDR3 protein: CASSFWAGRNEQFF
CDR3 DNA: TGTGCCAGCAGCTTCTGGGCGGGACGCAATGAGCAGTTCTTC

J gene: TRBJ2-7
clone size: few
D gene: NA
V gene: TRBV20-1
CDR3 protein: CSARDRARQYF
CDR3 DNA: TGCAGTGCTAGAGATAGGGCGCGTCAGTACTTC

J gene: TRBJ2-2
clone size: NA
D gene: NA
V gene: TRBV5-6
CDR3 protein: CASRWGRLTGELFF
CDR3 DNA: TGTGCCAGCAGGTGGGGACGCCTCACCGGGGAGCTGTTTTTT

J gene: TRBJ1-6
clone size: NA
D gene: TRBD1
V gene: TRBV7-9
CDR3 protein: CASSTTGADNSPLHF
CDR3 DNA: TGTGCCAGCAGCACGACAGGGGCGGATAATTCACCCCTCCACTTT

J gene: TRBJ1-5
clone size: NA
D gene: NA
V gene: TRBV18
CDR3 protein: CASSPQAGYSNQPQHF
CDR3 DNA: TGTGCCAGCTCACCACAGGCGGGATATAGCAATCAGCCCCAGCATTTT

J gene: TRBJ2-2
clone size: few
D gene: NA
V gene: TRBV5-1
CDR3 protein: CASSRGSDTGELFF
CDR3 DNA: TGCGCCAGCAGCCGGGGGTCGGACACCGGGGAGCTGTTTTTT

J gene: TRBJ2-5
clone size: few
D gene: TRBD2
V gene: TRBV14
CDR3 protein: CASSKGLGETQYF
CDR3 DNA: TGTGCCAGCAGCAAGGGACTAGGAGAGACCCAGTACTTC

J gene: TRBJ1-2
clone size: NA
D gene: TRBD1
V gene: TRBV6-1
CDR3 protein: CASSEPGQGTGWTF
CDR3 DNA: TGTGCCAGCAGTGAACCGGGACAGGGAACGGGATGGACCTTC

J gene: TRBJ2-3
clone size: NA
D gene: NA
V gene: TRBV5-1
CDR3 protein: CAAMDPFGGTQYF
CDR3 DNA: TGCGCCGCCATGGACCCCTTCGGGGGTACGCAGTATTTT

J gene: TRBJ2-5
clone size: NA
D gene: NA
V gene: TRBV14
CDR3 protein: CASSQDLHKTGSVAQYF
CDR3 DNA: TGTGCCAGCAGCCAAGATCTCCATAAAACGGGGTCGGTGGCCCAGTACTTC

J gene: TRBJ1-3
clone size: NA
D gene: NA
V gene: TRBV7-2
CDR3 protein: CASSLGGMEGNTIYF
CDR3 DNA: TGTGCCAGCAGCTTAGGTGGTATGGAGGGAAACACCATATATTTT

J gene: TRBJ2-1
clone size: NA
D gene: TRBD2
V gene: TRBV4-1
CDR3 protein: CASSHLGTSGYNEQFF
CDR3 DNA: TGCGCCAGCAGCCACCTCGGGACTAGCGGTTACAATGAGCAGTTCTTC

J gene: TRBJ1-2
clone size: NA
D gene: NA
V gene: TRBV5-6
CDR3 protein: CASSLVGSDGYTF
CDR3 DNA: TGTGCCAGCAGCTTGGTCGGCTCTGATGGCTACACCTTC

J gene: TRBJ2-5
clone size: once
D gene: NA
V gene: TRBV5-1
CDR3 protein: CASSLRQRETQYF
CDR3 DNA: TGCGCCAGCAGCTTGCGGCAGCGGGAGACCCAGTACTTC

J gene: TRBJ2-7
clone size: NA
D gene: NA
V gene: TRBV18
CDR3 protein: CASSPQGFYEQYF
CDR3 DNA: TGTGCCAGCTCCCCACAGGGATTTTACGAGCAGTACTTC

J gene: TRBJ2-1
clone size: NA
D gene: NA
V gene: TRBV18
CDR3 protein: CASSPVSRDNEQFF
CDR3 DNA: TGTGCCAGCTCACCAGTGTCCAGGGACAATGAGCAGTTCTTC

J gene: TRBJ2-1
clone size: NA
D gene: TRBD2
V gene: TRBV5-4
CDR3 protein: CASSLAGVNNEQFF
CDR3 DNA: TGTGCCAGCAGCTTAGCGGGAGTCAACAATGAGCAGTTCTTC

J gene: TRBJ1-2
clone size: NA
D gene: NA
V gene: TRBV29-1
CDR3 protein: CSVVPRGYGYTF
CDR3 DNA: TGCAGCGTTGTCCCCAGGGGCTATGGCTACACCTTC

J gene: TRBJ2-7
clone size: NA
D gene: NA
V gene: TRBV5-1
CDR3 protein: CASSLAGTSPYEQYF
CDR3 DNA: TGCGCCAGCAGCTTGGCAGGGACATCTCCTTACGAGCAGTACTTC

J gene: TRBJ2-5
clone size: once
D gene: NA
V gene: TRBV11-3
CDR3 protein: CASSLAAHSETQYF
CDR3 DNA: TGTGCCAGCAGCTTAGCTGCCCATTCAGAGACCCAGTACTTC

J gene: TRBJ1-5
clone size: NA
D gene: NA
V gene: TRBV18
CDR3 protein: CASSAAWGDQPQHF
CDR3 DNA: TGTGCCAGCTCGGCCGCCTGGGGCGATCAGCCCCAGCATTTT

J gene: TRBJ1-5
clone size: NA
D gene: TRBD1
V gene: TRBV2
CDR3 protein: CASMNQGGNQPQHF
CDR3 DNA: TGTGCCAGCATGAATCAGGGGGGGAATCAGCCCCAGCATTTT

J gene: TRBJ1-5
clone size: NA
D gene: NA
V gene: TRBV7-2
CDR3 protein: CASSLVGDSNQPQHF
CDR3 DNA: TGTGCCAGCAGCTTAGTTGGGGATAGCAATCAGCCCCAGCATTTT

J gene: TRBJ1-4
clone size: few
D gene: NA
V gene: TRBV7-9
CDR3 protein: CASSPLLGGSSGEKLFF
CDR3 DNA: TGTGCCAGCAGCCCATTACTTGGCGGATCATCTGGAGAAAAACTGTTTTTT

J gene: TRBJ2-5
clone size: once
D gene: TRBD2
V gene: TRBV18
CDR3 protein: CASSPWTSGSSETQYF
CDR3 DNA: TGTGCCAGCTCACCCTGGACTAGCGGGAGTAGCGAGACCCAGTACTTC

J gene: TRBJ2-2
clone size: NA
D gene: NA
V gene: TRBV30
CDR3 protein: CAWGIDTGELFF
CDR3 DNA: TGTGCCTGGGGGATAGACACCGGGGAGCTGTTTTTT

J gene: TRBJ1-2
clone size: NA
D gene: NA
V gene: TRBV6-1
CDR3 protein: CASSEATGGTDGYTF
CDR3 DNA: TGTGCCAGCAGTGAAGCGACGGGGGGTACTGATGGCTACACCTTC

J gene: TRBJ2-2
clone size: NA
D gene: NA
V gene: TRBV29-1
CDR3 protein: CSVGNSGSTGELFF
CDR3 DNA: TGCAGCGTTGGGAATTCAGGGTCCACCGGGGAGCTGTTTTTT

J gene: TRBJ1-6
clone size: NA
D gene: NA
V gene: TRBV5-4
CDR3 protein: CASSLDLSRQGSPLHF
CDR3 DNA: TGTGCCAGCAGCTTGGACCTTTCCCGGCAGGGTTCACCCCTCCACTTT

J gene: TRBJ1-2
clone size: NA
D gene: NA
V gene: TRBV5-5
CDR3 protein: CASSLSGALNYGYTF
CDR3 DNA: TGTGCCAGCAGCTTGTCTGGGGCGCTTAACTATGGCTACACCTTC

J gene: TRBJ2-7
clone size: NA
D gene: NA
V gene: TRBV18
CDR3 protein: CASSPGTASSYEQYF
CDR3 DNA: TGTGCCAGCTCTCCCGGGACTGCCAGCTCCTACGAGCAGTACTTC

J gene: TRBJ2-5
clone size: few
D gene: TRBD2
V gene: TRBV30
CDR3 protein: CACIPSGRDQETQYF
CDR3 DNA: TGTGCCTGTATCCCTAGCGGGAGGGACCAAGAGACCCAGTACTTC

J gene: TRBJ1-1
clone size: NA
D gene: NA
V gene: TRBV18
CDR3 protein: CASSPGGILAFF
CDR3 DNA: TGTGCCAGCTCACCGGGTGGTATTTTGGCTTTCTTT

J gene: TRBJ1-5
clone size: NA
D gene: NA
V gene: TRBV9
CDR3 protein: CASSQGGGYYQPRHF
CDR3 DNA: TGTGCCAGCAGCCAAGGGGGGGGATACTATCAGCCCCGGCATTTT

J gene: TRBJ2-5
clone size: NA
D gene: NA
V gene: TRBV5-4
CDR3 protein: CASKGASQETQYF
CDR3 DNA: TGTGCCAGCAAAGGGGCTAGCCAAGAGACCCAGTACTTC

J gene: TRBJ1-2
clone size: NA
D gene: TRBD1
V gene: TRBV7-2
CDR3 protein: CASSQDRGQRGYTF
CDR3 DNA: TGTGCCAGCAGCCAAGACAGGGGGCAACGGGGCTACACCTTC

J gene: TRBJ2-3
clone size: NA
D gene: NA
V gene: TRBV9
CDR3 protein: CASSADTDTQYF
CDR3 DNA: TGTGCCAGCAGCGCAGATACAGATACGCAGTATTTT

J gene: TRBJ1-1
clone size: NA
D gene: NA
V gene: TRBV7-9
CDR3 protein: CASSFRGASFF
CDR3 DNA: TGTGCCAGCAGCTTCCGGGGGGCGTCTTTCTTT

J gene: TRBJ2-1
clone size: medium-sized
D gene: NA
V gene: TRBV30
CDR3 protein: CACLVGSYNEQFF
CDR3 DNA: TGTGCCTGTCTTGTCGGGTCCTACAATGAGCAGTTCTTC

J gene: TRBJ1-3
clone size: NA
D gene: TRBD1
V gene: TRBV6-5
CDR3 protein: CASSLQGTGNTIYF
CDR3 DNA: TGTGCCAGCAGTTTACAGGGGACTGGAAACACCATATATTTT

J gene: TRBJ2-7
clone size: NA
D gene: NA
V gene: TRBV28
CDR3 protein: CASTQASSYEQYF
CDR3 DNA: TGTGCCAGCACTCAGGCTAGCTCCTACGAGCAGTACTTC

J gene: TRBJ2-7
clone size: few
D gene: NA
V gene: TRBV20-1
CDR3 protein: CSATDTHFQYF
CDR3 DNA: TGCAGTGCTACGGACACCCATTTCCAGTACTTC

J gene: TRBJ2-5
clone size: once
D gene: NA
V gene: TRBV7-2
CDR3 protein: CASSSGHGGRSETQYF
CDR3 DNA: TGTGCCAGCAGCTCGGGACATGGGGGTAGGAGTGAGACCCAGTACTTC

J gene: TRBJ2-2
clone size: NA
D gene: NA
V gene: TRBV6-5
CDR3 protein: CASSYSRGSGTGELFF
CDR3 DNA: TGTGCCAGCAGTTACTCAAGGGGTTCGGGCACCGGGGAGCTGTTTTTT

J gene: TRBJ1-2
clone size: NA
D gene: NA
V gene: TRBV10-3
CDR3 protein: CAISQGHNYGYTF
CDR3 DNA: TGTGCCATCAGCCAGGGGCATAACTATGGCTACACCTTC

J gene: TRBJ1-6
clone size: NA
D gene: NA
V gene: TRBV25-1
CDR3 protein: CASSDGSRGYNSPLHF
CDR3 DNA: TGTGCCAGCAGTGACGGCAGCAGAGGGTATAATTCACCCCTCCACTTT

J gene: TRBJ1-1
clone size: NA
D gene: NA
V gene: TRBV7-9
CDR3 protein: CASSLGWGPEAFF
CDR3 DNA: TGTGCCAGCAGCTTAGGATGGGGGCCCGAAGCTTTCTTT

J gene: TRBJ2-7
clone size: NA
D gene: TRBD2
V gene: TRBV13
CDR3 protein: CASSPRPRRGGSEQYF
CDR3 DNA: TGTGCCAGCAGCCCCCGGCCCAGGCGGGGGGGGTCGGAGCAGTACTTC

J gene: TRBJ2-5
clone size: NA
D gene: NA
V gene: TRBV9
CDR3 protein: CASSPPTGGLQETQYF
CDR3 DNA: TGTGCCAGCAGCCCACCGACGGGGGGCCTACAAGAGACCCAGTACTTC

J gene: TRBJ1-1
clone size: NA
D gene: NA
V gene: TRBV20-1
CDR3 protein: CSARRMLWAFF
CDR3 DNA: TGCAGTGCTAGACGGATGTTATGGGCTTTCTTT